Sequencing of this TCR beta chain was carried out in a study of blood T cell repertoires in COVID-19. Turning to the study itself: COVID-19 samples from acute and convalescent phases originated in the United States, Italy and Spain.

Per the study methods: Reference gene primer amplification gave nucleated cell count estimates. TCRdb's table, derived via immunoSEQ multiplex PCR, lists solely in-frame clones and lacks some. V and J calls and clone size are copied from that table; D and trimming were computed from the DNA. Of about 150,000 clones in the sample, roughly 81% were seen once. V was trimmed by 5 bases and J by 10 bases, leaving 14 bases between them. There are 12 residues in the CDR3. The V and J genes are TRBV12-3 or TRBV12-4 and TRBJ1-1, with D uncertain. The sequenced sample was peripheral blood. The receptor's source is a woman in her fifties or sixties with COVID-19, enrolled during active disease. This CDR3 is CASSRHGERAFF. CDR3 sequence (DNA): TGTGCCAGCAGTCGACACGGGGAGAGAGCTTTCTTT.